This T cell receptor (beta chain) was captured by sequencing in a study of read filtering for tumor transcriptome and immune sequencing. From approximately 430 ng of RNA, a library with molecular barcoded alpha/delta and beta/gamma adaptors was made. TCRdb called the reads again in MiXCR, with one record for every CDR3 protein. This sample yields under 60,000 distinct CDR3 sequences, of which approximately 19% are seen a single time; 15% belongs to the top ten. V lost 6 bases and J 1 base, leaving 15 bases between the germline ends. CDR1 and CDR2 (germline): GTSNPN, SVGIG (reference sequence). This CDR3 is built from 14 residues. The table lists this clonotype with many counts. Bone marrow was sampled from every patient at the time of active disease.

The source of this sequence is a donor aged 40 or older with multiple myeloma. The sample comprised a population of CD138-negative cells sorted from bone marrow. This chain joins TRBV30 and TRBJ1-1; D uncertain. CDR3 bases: TGTGCCTGTACGGGAATCAAGGGGAACACTGAAGCTTTCTTT. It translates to CACTGIKGNTEAFF.